This T cell receptor beta chain came from a study of lung T cells in sarcoidosis with Löfgren's syndrome. The wider study: Repertoire analyses centered on Löfgren's syndrome patients. Study-level findings and limits: TRAV12-1 and TRBV2 were reportedly most expanded in Löfgren's patients.

Germline loops: CDR1 MNHEY, CDR2 SMNVEV (reference sequence). The V gene lost 6 bases and the J gene lost 13 bases, with 16 bases spanning the gap. The CDR3 is 13 amino acids. This clonotype was seen many times. No antigen is known for it. TCRdb independently ran MiXCR on the reads; one entry per CDR3 protein. Of fewer than 80,000 distinct CDR3 sequences listed, over 20% are singletons. Source material: CD4+ T cells from PBMCs. The rearrangement joins TRBV27 to TRBJ1-6; D is ambiguous. The clonotype comes from a human donor with sarcoidosis (Löfgren's syndrome or another form), or a control subject (not recorded which). Written as DNA, the CDR3 is TGTGCCAGCAGCCCTATCGGGGTTTCGCCCCTCCACTTT. Its translation is CASSPIGVSPLHF.